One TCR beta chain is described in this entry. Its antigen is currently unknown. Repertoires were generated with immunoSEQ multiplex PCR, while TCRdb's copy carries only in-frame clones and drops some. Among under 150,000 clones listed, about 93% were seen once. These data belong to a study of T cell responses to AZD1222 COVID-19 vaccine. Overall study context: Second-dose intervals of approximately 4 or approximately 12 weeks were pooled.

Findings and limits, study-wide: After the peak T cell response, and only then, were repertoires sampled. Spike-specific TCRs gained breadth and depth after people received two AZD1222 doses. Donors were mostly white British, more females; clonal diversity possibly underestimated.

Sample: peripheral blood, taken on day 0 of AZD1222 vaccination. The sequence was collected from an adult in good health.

CDR3 residues: CSVAETGVLETQYF. CDR3 coding DNA: TGCAGCGTTGCCGAGACAGGGGTGTTAGAGACCCAGTACTTC. The rearrangement uses TRBV29-1 and TRBJ2-5; 8 bases line up with TRBD1. CDR3 length equals 14 residues. The V gene's germline CDR1 is SQVTM and CDR2 ANQGSEA. J lost 4 bases, V lost 4 bases, and 8 bases had no gene match.